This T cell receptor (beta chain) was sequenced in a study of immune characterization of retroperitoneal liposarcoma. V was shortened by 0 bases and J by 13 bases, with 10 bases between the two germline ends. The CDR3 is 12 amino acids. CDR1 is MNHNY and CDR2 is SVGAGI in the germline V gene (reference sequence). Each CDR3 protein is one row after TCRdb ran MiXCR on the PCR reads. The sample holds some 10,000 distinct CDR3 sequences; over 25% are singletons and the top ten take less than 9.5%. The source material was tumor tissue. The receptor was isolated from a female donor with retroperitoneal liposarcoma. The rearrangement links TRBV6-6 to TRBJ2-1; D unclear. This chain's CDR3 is CASSYSGDSQFF. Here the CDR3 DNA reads TGTGCCAGCAGTTACTCGGGCGATTCACAGTTCTTC.